The 24 T cell receptor beta chains presented below share a single source sample, sequenced in a study of post-analysis software for immune sequencing data. Overall study findings and caveats: Among several TRBV segments more frequent in patients than controls were TRBV5-6, TRBV5-1 and TRBV20-1.

TCR beta libraries were prepared from cDNA with unique molecular identifiers. TCRdb passed the PCR reads through MiXCR, listing each CDR3 protein once. The sample includes roughly 670,000 distinct CDR3 sequences, around 60% seen only once; the top ten take approximately 10%. These TCRs' antigens remain unknown. Sequencing was done on a sample of blood. These receptors were taken from a girl aged 2-9 years with multiple sclerosis.

This clonotype was seen just once. The chain carries TRBV5-1 and TRBJ2-3, with D perhaps TRBD1 (6 bases). The CDR3 has 15 amino acids. Trimming left V 3 bases short and J 0 bases short, with 11 bases between. CDR1 SGHRS and CDR2 YFSETQ come from the germline V gene. The chain's CDR3 is CASSYGQFSTDTQYF. CDR3 coding DNA: TGCGCCAGCAGCTATGGACAGTTTAGCACAGATACGCAGTATTTT.

CDR3 sequence: CASNETGTPNTEAFF. CDR3 DNA: TGTGCCAGCAATGAGACCGGGACACCGAACACTGAAGCTTTCTTT. The V and J genes are TRBV12-3 or TRBV12-4 and TRBJ1-1; maybe TRBD1 (6 bases). The V end lost 7 bases, the J end lost 1 base, and 16 bases lay between the germline ends. The CDR3 totals 15 residues.

The V call is TRBV7-9, the J call TRBJ2-5, with 10 positions matching TRBD2. Trimming removed 5 bases from V and 1 base from J; junction bases left unmatched: 10. Germline V lookup: CDR1 SEHNR, CDR2 FQNEAQ (reference sequence). The length of the CDR3 is 17 residues. The CDR3: CASSPKGLAGAQETQYF. The CDR3 nucleotides read TGTGCCAGCAGCCCCAAAGGTCTAGCGGGGGCCCAAGAGACCCAGTACTTC.

The V call is TRBV29-1, the J call TRBJ2-1; D assignment may be TRBD1 or TRBD2 (5 bases each). Germline loops: CDR1 SQVTM, CDR2 ANQGSEA. This CDR3 spans 11 amino acids. V was trimmed by 2 bases and J by 12 bases, leaving 11 bases between them. The CDR3 region has the DNA TGCAGCGTTGAACTCCGGGACCTGCAGTTCTTC. This codes for CSVELRDLQFF.

Note on this clonotype: One end of the junction is discordant with germline, which a read error may explain. This chain joins TRBV2 and TRBJ2-7; 7 positions agree with TRBD2. CDR1 is SNHLY, CDR2 FYNNEI, per germline. The CDR3 is made up of 15 amino acids. CDR3 protein: CASRGRDHSSYEQYF. The DNA for the CDR3 is TGCGCCAGCAGAGGGAGGGACCATTCATCCTACGAGCAGTACTTC.

The gene calls are TRBV7-9 and TRBJ2-1, with 10 bases that match TRBD2. Trimming took 2 bases from V and 8 from J; bases not matched to a gene: 9. The V gene's germline CDR1 is SEHNR and CDR2 FQNEAQ (reference sequence). This CDR3 is built from 16 residues. CDR3 nucleotide sequence: TGTGCCAGCAGCTTACCAGCGGGAGGGCCTCTCGATGAGCAGTTCTTC. This encodes CASSLPAGGPLDEQFF.

CDR3 in amino acids: CASSLALSGRLDAFF. Here the CDR3 DNA reads TGTGCCAGCAGCTTAGCGCTCTCGGGACGGCTTGACGCTTTCTTT. The chain has TRBV7-2 and TRBJ1-1; tentatively, D is TRBD1 (5 bases). The CDR3 is 15 amino acids. CDR1 is SGHTA and CDR2 is FQGNSA in the germline V gene. V shed 0 bases and J shed 11 bases, with 19 bases lying between them.

This clonotype was seen a handful of times. The CDR3 region is CASSLVPGSQNEKLFF. The CDR3 DNA follows: TGTGCCAGCAGCTTAGTTCCGGGCAGCCAGAATGAAAAACTGTTTTTT. This rearrangement joins TRBV7-9 to TRBJ1-4, with D uncertain. This CDR3 has 16 amino acids. V lost 1 base and J lost 5, with 14 bases in between. CDR1 and CDR2 (germline): SEHNR, FQNEAQ (reference sequence).

This clonotype has only a few counts. The chain joins TRBV7-3 to TRBJ2-5; the D gene is possibly TRBD2 (7 bases). This CDR3 has 17 amino acids. V lost 2 bases and J 1 base, leaving 17 bases between the germline ends. Germline assignment: CDR1 SGHTA and CDR2 FQGTGA. The CDR3 loop is CASSLGPGGVVQETQYF. CDR3 sequence (DNA): TGTGCCAGCAGCTTAGGTCCGGGGGGCGTTGTCCAAGAGACCCAGTACTTC.

The chain recombines TRBV12-3 or TRBV12-4 with TRBJ1-3; D uncertain. This CDR3 is built from 12 residues. The V gene lost 3 bases and the J gene lost 4 bases, with 4 bases spanning the gap. CDR3 nucleotide sequence: TGTGCCAGCAGTTTCCAGGGAAACACCATATATTTT. Its translation: CASSFQGNTIYF.

This clonotype has more than one count but fewer than ten. The J gene is TRBJ2-7, the V gene TRBV5-5; possibly TRBD2 for D (5 bases). Germline V gene sequence: CDR1 SGHKS, CDR2 YYEKEE (reference sequence). V dropped 2 bases and J dropped 5 bases, with 11 bases sitting between them. The length of the CDR3 is 13 residues. CDR3 DNA sequence: TGTGCCAGCAGCTTCGGGATGTCCAACGAGCAGTACTTC. This translates into CASSFGMSNEQYF.

V usage is TRBV6-6 and J usage is TRBJ2-7; perhaps TRBD2 as D (6 bases). Per germline, CDR1 MNHNY and CDR2 SVGAGI (reference sequence). V gave up 6 bases and J gave up 0 bases, with 9 bases separating them. This CDR3 spans 13 amino acids. The DNA of the CDR3 is TGTGCCAGCAGCGGGAGCCCCTCCTACGAGCAGTACTTC. It specifies CASSGSPSYEQYF.

The genes are TRBV5-6 and TRBJ2-5, with 11 bases matching TRBD2. The germline V gene encodes CDR1 SGHDT and CDR2 YYEEEE. This CDR3 spans 16 amino acids. V was pared by 1 base and J by 9 bases, with 11 bases of the junction left unmatched. The CDR3 protein is CASSLLGTSGAGAQYF. Here the CDR3 DNA reads TGTGCCAGCAGCTTGCTCGGGACTAGCGGTGCAGGGGCCCAGTACTTC.

The chain carries TRBV12-3 or TRBV12-4 and TRBJ1-1; a possible D gene is TRBD1 (6 bases). This CDR3 is built from 15 residues. V dropped 6 bases and J dropped 0 bases, with 14 bases sitting between them. The CDR3 here is CASSAPTGMNTEAFF. For the CDR3, the DNA is TGTGCCAGCAGCGCCCCGACAGGAATGAACACTGAAGCTTTCTTT.

V usage is TRBV14 and J usage is TRBJ2-7; D uncertain. Between the trimmed V and J ends, which lost 5 bases and 3 bases, there was a span of 11 bases. The germline V gene encodes CDR1 SGHDN and CDR2 FVKESK. This CDR3 is 13 amino acids long. CDR3 in amino acids: CASSVYSGYEQYF. The CDR3 nucleotides read TGTGCCAGCAGCGTCTACTCTGGCTACGAGCAGTACTTC.

The V and J genes are TRBV14 and TRBJ2-1; unclear D gene. Germline-derived CDR1 and CDR2 are SGHDN and FVKESK. This CDR3 has 14 residues. Deletions cut 4 bases from V and 3 bases from J, with 10 bases between. This CDR3 reads CASSPHLNYNEQFF. Written as DNA, the CDR3 is TGTGCCAGCAGCCCCCATTTAAACTACAATGAGCAGTTCTTC.

The chain recombines TRBV7-2 with TRBJ2-5; TRBD2 matches 8 bases. V was pared by 0 bases and J by 2 bases, with 8 bases of the junction left unmatched. The CDR3 contains 17 residues. Germline values: CDR1 SGHTA, CDR2 FQGNSA. CDR3: CASSLASGDPSQETQYF. The CDR3 DNA reads TGTGCCAGCAGCTTAGCTAGCGGGGACCCCTCTCAAGAGACCCAGTACTTC.

There are a few counts of this clonotype. CDR3 DNA sequence: TGCAGCGTTGATCGAGGCCAGAAGGAGGGTGAAGCTTTCTTT. This encodes CSVDRGQKEGEAFF. The V call is TRBV29-1, the J call TRBJ1-1; no clear D. Per germline, CDR1 SQVTM and CDR2 ANQGSEA. Trimming took off 3 bases at V and 7 bases at J, with 18 bases between the two ends. CDR3 size: 14 residues.

V and J are TRBV4-3 and TRBJ1-4; no definite D call. V lost 0 bases, J lost 6 bases, and 8 bases lay in between. Germline-derived CDR1 and CDR2 are LGHNA and YSLEER. The CDR3 has 14 residues. CDR3 loop: CASSQEARDEKLFF. The DNA of the CDR3 is TGCGCCAGCAGCCAAGAAGCCAGAGATGAAAAACTGTTTTTT.

The rearrangement joins TRBV4-2 to TRBJ2-1, with D possibly matching TRBD2 (6 bases). The CDR3 runs 16 residues. V lost 0 bases to trimming and J lost 0 bases, with 9 bases between them. Per the germline V gene, CDR1 is LGHNA and CDR2 is YNFKEQ. The CDR3 spells CASSQEERVSYNEQFF. CDR3 DNA sequence: TGTGCCAGCAGCCAAGAAGAGCGGGTCTCCTACAATGAGCAGTTCTTC.

This clonotype was observed a few times. This chain connects TRBV5-5 to TRBJ2-7; 8 positions agree with TRBD1. The CDR3 sequence is 14 residues long. V lost 3 bases to trimming and J lost 2 bases; unmatched junction nucleotides: 4. Germline CDR1 and CDR2: SGHKS and YYEKEE (reference sequence). The CDR3 region is CASSWTGTPYEQYF. The CDR3, as DNA: TGTGCCAGCAGCTGGACAGGGACCCCCTACGAGCAGTACTTC.

The chain is built from TRBV4-3 and TRBJ2-4, with a tentative D call TRBD1 (5 bases). The J call is in doubt because the DNA end fits TRBJ2-5 better. The V gene's germline CDR1 is LGHNA and CDR2 YSLEER. There are 15 residues in the CDR3. CDR3 residues: CASSQGWTHQETQYF. DNA of the CDR3: TGCGCCAGCAGCCAAGGGTGGACACACCAAGAGACCCAGTACTTC.

This sequence joins TRBV6-6 and TRBJ1-5; no reliable D call. Germline V gives CDR1 MNHNY, CDR2 SVGAGI (reference sequence). The ends were cut back, 6 bases at V and 5 bases at J, with 8 bases in the middle. The CDR3 length is 12 residues. CDR3 DNA sequence: TGTGCCAGCAGGAAACCTGATCAGCCCCAGCATTTT. As protein: CASRKPDQPQHF.

This chain joins TRBV12-5 and TRBJ2-3, with 11 bases that match TRBD2. The germline V gene has CDR1 LGHNT and CDR2 FRNRAP. The CDR3 has 19 amino acids. The trim removed 4 bases at V and 1 base at J, leaving 13 bases unmatched. The CDR3 loop reads CASGYTSGTSGTGTDTQYF. The CDR3 bases are TGTGCTAGTGGTTACACCTCTGGGACTAGCGGTACCGGCACAGATACGCAGTATTTT.